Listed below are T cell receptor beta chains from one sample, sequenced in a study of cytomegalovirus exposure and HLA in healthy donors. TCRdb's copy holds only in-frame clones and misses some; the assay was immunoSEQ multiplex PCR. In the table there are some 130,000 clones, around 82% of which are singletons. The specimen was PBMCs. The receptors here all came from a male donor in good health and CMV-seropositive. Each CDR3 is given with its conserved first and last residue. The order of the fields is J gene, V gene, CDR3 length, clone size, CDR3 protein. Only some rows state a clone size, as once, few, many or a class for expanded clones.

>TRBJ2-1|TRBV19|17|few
CASSIGGGLAGIGGQFF
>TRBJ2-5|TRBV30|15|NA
CAWSLISGLGETQYF
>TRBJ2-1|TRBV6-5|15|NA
CASTPRASGRNEQFF
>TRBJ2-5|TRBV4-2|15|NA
CASSQGPGVQETQYF
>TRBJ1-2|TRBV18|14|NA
CASSPPETGHGYTF
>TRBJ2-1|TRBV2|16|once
CASSRLSGRAGNEQFF
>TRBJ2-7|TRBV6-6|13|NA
CASSPRLAGEQYF
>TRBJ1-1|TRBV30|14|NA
CAWARGLLGTEAFF
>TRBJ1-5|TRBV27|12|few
CAVWGEGEPQHF
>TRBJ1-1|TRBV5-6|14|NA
CASSVRTGGTEAFF
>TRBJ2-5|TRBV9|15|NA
CASSVAGGIQETQYF
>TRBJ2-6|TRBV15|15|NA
CATSRALTGANVLTF
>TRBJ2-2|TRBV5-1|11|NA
CASRTEGELFF
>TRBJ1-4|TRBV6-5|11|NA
CASSSPGELFF
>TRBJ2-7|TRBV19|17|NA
CASSERGGQGRRYEQYF
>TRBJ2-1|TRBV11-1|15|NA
CASSSTGGEIDKQFF
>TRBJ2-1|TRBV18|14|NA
CASSPASGINEQFF
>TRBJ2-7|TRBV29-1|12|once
CSIPRTGGGQYF
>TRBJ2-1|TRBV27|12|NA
CASSPTGNEQFF
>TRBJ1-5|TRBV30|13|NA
CAWSVQAKQPQHF
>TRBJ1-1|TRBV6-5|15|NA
CASSYSRLGDSRAFF
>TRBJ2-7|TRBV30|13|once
CAWRTGGGHEQYF